This T cell receptor (beta chain) is from a study of CD8 T cells in Susac syndrome. General study findings and limits: The study conceded that relatively few individuals underwent its TCR sequencing and HLA analysis.

The germline V gene has CDR1 GTSNPN and CDR2 SVGIG (reference sequence). The CDR3 is 14 residues long. Trimming removed 4 bases from V and 0 bases from J, with 10 bases in between. The multiple sclerosis controls comprised treatment-naive patients whose relapsing-remitting disease was stable or active. Reverse transcription of roughly 0.45 to 1 ug RNA was carried out with random hexamers. immunoSEQ multiplex PCR amplified TCR beta CDR3 across 54 Vbeta, 13 Jbeta. TCRdb called the immunoSEQ multiplex PCR reads again in MiXCR, with one record for every CDR3 protein. The sample yields approximately 190,000 distinct CDR3 sequences, about 96% seen once. Worth noting for this clonotype: The antigen is unknown.

The origin of this receptor is a human donor with multiple sclerosis. This chain connects TRBV30 to TRBJ1-5; a weak D match, TRBD1 (5 bases). The specimen sequenced was CD4+ T cells from PBMCs. CDR3 DNA: TGTGCCTGGACAGACAGCAATAGCAATCAGCCCCAGCATTTT. Translation: CAWTDSNSNQPQHF. The full variable domain, completed using reference TRBV30 and TRBJ1-5, is SQTIHQWPATLVQPVGSPLSLECTVEGTSNPNLYWYRQAAGRGLQLLFYSVGIGQISSEVPQNLSASRPQDRQFILSSKKLLLSDSGFYLCAWTDSNSNQPQHFGDGTRLSIL.